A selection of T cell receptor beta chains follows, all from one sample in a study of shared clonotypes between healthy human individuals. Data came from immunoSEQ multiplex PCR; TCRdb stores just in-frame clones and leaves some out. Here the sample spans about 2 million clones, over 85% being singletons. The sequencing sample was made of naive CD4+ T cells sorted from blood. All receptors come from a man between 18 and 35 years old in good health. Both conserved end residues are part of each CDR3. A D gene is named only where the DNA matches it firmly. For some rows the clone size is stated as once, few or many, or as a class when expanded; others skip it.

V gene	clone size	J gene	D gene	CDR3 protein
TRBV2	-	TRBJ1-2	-	CASSLQPVGGYTF
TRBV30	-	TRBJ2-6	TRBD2	CAWSGLAGTSGANVLTF
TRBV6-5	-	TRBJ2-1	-	CASRQGLEQFF
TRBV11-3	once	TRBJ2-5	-	CASSLEGLETQYF
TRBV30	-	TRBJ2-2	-	CAWSLQGRGGELFF
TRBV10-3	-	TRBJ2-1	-	CAISEGQLPYNEQFF
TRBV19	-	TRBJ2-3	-	CASKLNLGDTQYF
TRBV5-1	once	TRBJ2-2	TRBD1	CASSLTGQVDTGELFF
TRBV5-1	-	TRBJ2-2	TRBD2	CASSPSGGTYTGELFF
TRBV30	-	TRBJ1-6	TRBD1	CACPVDRADSPLHF
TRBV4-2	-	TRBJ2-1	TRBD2	CASSLTSGGPNEQFF
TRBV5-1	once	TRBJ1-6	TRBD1	CASSPDSGTGNSPLHF
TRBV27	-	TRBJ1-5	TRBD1	CASSLSTPGTGINQPQHF
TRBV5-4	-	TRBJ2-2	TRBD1	CASSLDRGSGELFF
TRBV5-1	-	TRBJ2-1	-	CASSRVGNEQFF
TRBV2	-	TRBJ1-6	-	CASRGDSNNSPLHF
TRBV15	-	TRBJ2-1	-	CATSTPTASSYNEQFF
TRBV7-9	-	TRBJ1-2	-	CASSASGDGYTF
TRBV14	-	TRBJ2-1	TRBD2	CASSQDRYSGRSSYNEQFF
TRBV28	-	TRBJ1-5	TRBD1	CASSSLLQGSNQPQHF
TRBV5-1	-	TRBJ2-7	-	CASSLDEGFEQYF
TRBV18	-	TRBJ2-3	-	CASSPLPGGGTDTQYF
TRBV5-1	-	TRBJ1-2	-	CASSLGNYGYTF
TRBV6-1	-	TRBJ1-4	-	CASSAQGREVRKLFF
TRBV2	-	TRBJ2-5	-	CASSDEGGSQYF
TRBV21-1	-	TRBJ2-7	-	CASSKCDRGNYEQYF
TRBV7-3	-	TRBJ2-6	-	CASSPGTSGANVLTF
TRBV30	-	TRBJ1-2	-	CAWSVRRGATNYGYTF
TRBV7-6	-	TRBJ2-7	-	CASSLFRGGEQYF
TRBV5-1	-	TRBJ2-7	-	CASSLGGRYPDGYEQYF
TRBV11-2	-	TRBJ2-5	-	CASSLVRGFQETQYF
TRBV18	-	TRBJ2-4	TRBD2	CASSPPTEGASGRNIQYF
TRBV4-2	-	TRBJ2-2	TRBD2	CASSRDALAGRIIANTGELFF
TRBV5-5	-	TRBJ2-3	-	CASSLDAAGRDTQYF
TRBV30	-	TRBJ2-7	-	CAWILGGSQYF
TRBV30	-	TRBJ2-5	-	CAWSVGRGSSDQYF
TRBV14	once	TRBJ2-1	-	CASSLSHPSRGYEQFF
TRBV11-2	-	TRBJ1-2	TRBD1	CASSLAGTGPVVYGYTF
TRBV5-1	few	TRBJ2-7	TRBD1	CASSPGDSYEQYF
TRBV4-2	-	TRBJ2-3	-	CASSQAFGVGTDTQYF
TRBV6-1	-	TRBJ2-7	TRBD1	CASSVVTGSSYEQYF
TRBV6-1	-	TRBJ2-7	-	CASSDPGSDYEQYF
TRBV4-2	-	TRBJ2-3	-	CASSQAENTDTQYF
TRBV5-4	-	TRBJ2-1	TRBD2	CASSFPSGGLGNEQFF
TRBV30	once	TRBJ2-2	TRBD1	CAWRGRTGPQGGELFF
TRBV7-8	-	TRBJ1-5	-	CASSLGQWGNQPQHF
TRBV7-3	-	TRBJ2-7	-	CASSFDGYSYEQYF
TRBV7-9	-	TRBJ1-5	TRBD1	CASSPGQGNQPQHF
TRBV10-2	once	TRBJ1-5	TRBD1	CASRDRADQPQHF
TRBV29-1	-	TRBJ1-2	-	CSVSHNYGYTF
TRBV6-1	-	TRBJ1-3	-	CASSELSFSGNTIYF
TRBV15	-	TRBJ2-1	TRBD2	CATSPSGSGAYNEQFF
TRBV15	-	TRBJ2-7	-	CATSTDRLSYEQYF
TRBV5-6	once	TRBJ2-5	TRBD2	CASSGRLAGGLETQYF
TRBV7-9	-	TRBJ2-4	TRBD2	CASSPGGGESKNIQYF